Following are 20 T cell receptor beta chains from one sample sequenced in a study of blood T cell repertoires in COVID-19. The method was immunoSEQ multiplex PCR; TCRdb's version includes in-frame clones alone and lacks a portion of them. Seen here are some 200,000 clones, 75% to 90% observed once, and the top ten hold about 6%. Sequenced material: peripheral blood. Every receptor here comes from a woman aged 40 to 55 with acute or convalescent COVID-19.

V and J are TRBV11-3 and TRBJ1-1; perhaps TRBD1 as D (6 bases). The CDR3 sequence is 14 residues long. Between the trimmed V and J ends, which lost 5 bases and 1 base, there was a span of 11 bases. Germline CDR1 and CDR2: SGHNT and YENEEA. The CDR3 region has the DNA TGTGCCAGCAGCCAGGGGATACCGAACACTGAAGCTTTCTTT. Protein sequence: CASSQGIPNTEAFF.

The chain couples TRBV7-9 to TRBJ1-1; D is uncertain. V shed 5 bases and J shed 4 bases, with 8 bases lying between them. CDR1 is SEHNR and CDR2 is FQNEAQ in the germline V gene (reference sequence). This CDR3 region has 12 residues. The CDR3 DNA reads as TGTGCCAGCAGCCCCTTAGTCACTGAAGCTTTCTTT. Amino acid sequence: CASSPLVTEAFF.

The J gene is TRBJ2-7, the V gene TRBV19; no definite D call. The ends were cut back, 5 bases at V and 5 bases at J, with 13 bases in the middle. The CDR3 covers 13 residues. In germline, CDR1 is LNHDA, CDR2 SQIVND (reference sequence). DNA of the CDR3: TGTGCCAGTAGTCCCGCCAGATCCCACGAGCAGTACTTC. This codes for CASSPARSHEQYF.

This chain joins TRBV2 and TRBJ2-1, with 13 bases identical to TRBD2. CDR3 length: 16 amino acids. V was pared by 11 bases and J by 5 bases, with 12 bases of the junction left unmatched. From germline, CDR1 is SNHLY and CDR2 FYNNEI. CDR3 region: CAGGTSGNFRDNEQFF. CDR3 nucleotide sequence: TGTGCCGGAGGGACTAGCGGGAATTTTAGGGACAATGAGCAGTTCTTC.

This clone was picked up one time. The chain employs TRBV28 and TRBJ2-7, with 9 bases aligning to TRBD2. After removal of 7 bases from V and 2 bases from J, the junction contained 6 bases not matched to a gene. This CDR3 has 14 residues. Germline lookup yields CDR1 MDHEN and CDR2 SYDVKM. CDR3 loop: CASMIAGVTYEQYF. CDR3 DNA: TGTGCCAGCATGATAGCGGGAGTAACCTACGAGCAGTACTTC.

The chain has TRBV6-5 and TRBJ2-6; 7 bases agree with TRBD2. Trimming cost V 8 bases and J 10 bases; bases outside gene matches: 8. This CDR3 has 13 residues. Looked up from germline, CDR1 is MNHEY and CDR2 is SVGAGI. CDR3 loop: CASLRGYDNVLTF. CDR3 nucleotide sequence: TGTGCCAGCCTGCGGGGGTACGATAACGTCCTGACTTTC.

J is TRBJ2-7 and V is TRBV7-9; 8 nucleotides match TRBD2. The CDR3 is 14 residues long. With 4 bases clipped from V and 6 bases from J, the junction kept 8 bases outside the gene matches. Germline CDR1 and CDR2: SEHNR and FQNEAQ (reference sequence). The CDR3 loop reads CASSSRLALGEQYF. Written as DNA, the CDR3 is TGTGCCAGCAGCTCCAGACTAGCGTTGGGCGAGCAGTACTTC.

The rearrangement uses TRBV5-1 and TRBJ2-3; 7 bases align to TRBD2. Germline V gene data show CDR1 as SGHRS and CDR2 as YFSETQ. V dropped 6 bases and J dropped 0; count of bases not matched to a gene: 4. This CDR3 has 14 amino acids. The CDR3 nucleotides are TGCGCCAGCAAAGGCGGGAGAAGCACAGATACGCAGTATTTT. Amino acids: CASKGGRSTDTQYF.

V gene TRBV5-4 combines with J gene TRBJ2-2; 7 bases fit TRBD2. Germline CDR1 SGHNT, CDR2 YYREEE (reference sequence). The CDR3 contains 15 residues. The trim removed 3 bases at V and 0 bases at J, leaving 2 bases unmatched. The CDR3 nucleotides are TGTGCCAGCAGCTCAAGCGGGGCGAACACCGGGGAGCTGTTTTTT. It is translated as CASSSSGANTGELFF.

The chain links TRBV29-1 to TRBJ2-2, with D possibly TRBD1 on 6 matching bases. This CDR3 spans 15 amino acids. Looked up from germline, CDR1 is SQVTM and CDR2 is ANQGSEA. Deletions cut 6 bases from V and 2 bases from J, with 16 bases between. The CDR3 sequence: CSVRTGKGNTGELFF. For the CDR3, the DNA is TGCAGCGTCCGCACAGGGAAGGGAAACACCGGGGAGCTGTTTTTT.

The chain uses TRBV28 and TRBJ1-1; D is unclear. Per germline, CDR1 MDHEN and CDR2 SYDVKM. V was clipped by 6 bases and J by 4 bases, with 24 bases between them. The CDR3 is 17 amino acids. The CDR3 DNA follows: TGTGCCAGCAGACCCCGTACAAACACGTATCAAATCACTGAAGCTTTCTTT. Its protein product is CASRPRTNTYQITEAFF.

The rearrangement joins TRBV4-1 to TRBJ1-5; D is unclear. Germline V gives CDR1 MGHRA, CDR2 YSYEKL. Between the trimmed V and J ends, which lost 0 bases and 3 bases, there was a span of 12 bases. The CDR3 contains 16 residues. The CDR3 region has the DNA TGCGCCAGCAGCCAAGAGTATTCACAGCTCAATCAGCCCCAGCATTTT. Protein sequence: CASSQEYSQLNQPQHF.

V gene TRBV27 combines with J gene TRBJ2-7; D ambiguous. The CDR3 has 15 residues. The V end lost 2 bases, the J end lost 3 bases, and 14 bases lay between the germline ends. In germline, CDR1 is MNHEY, CDR2 SMNVEV (reference sequence). CDR3 region: CASSLVQVPVYEQYF. The CDR3, as DNA: TGTGCCAGCAGTTTAGTCCAGGTACCGGTCTACGAGCAGTACTTC.

V is TRBV30 and J is TRBJ2-1, with 7 bases aligning to TRBD1. The germline V gene has CDR1 GTSNPN and CDR2 SVGIG (reference sequence). This CDR3 has 13 residues. After removal of 0 bases from V and 11 bases from J, the junction contained 7 bases not matched to a gene. The CDR3 coding sequence is TGTGCCTGGAGTGTAGGGCAGGGGGTAAAGCAGTTCTTC. It specifies CAWSVGQGVKQFF.

The V call is TRBV6-5, the J call TRBJ2-2, with D maybe TRBD1 (5 bases). The germline gives CDR1 MNHEY, CDR2 SVGAGI. Trimming took 6 bases from V and 6 from J, leaving 8 bases between them. The CDR3 is made up of 12 amino acids. The chain's CDR3 is CASSRAAGELFF. The CDR3 nucleotides read TGTGCCAGCAGCAGGGCCGCCGGGGAGCTGTTTTTT.

The CDR3 region has the DNA TGTGCCAGCAGACAACAGGGTAGTACAGATACGCAGTATTTT. Residues: CASRQQGSTDTQYF. The V call is TRBV7-9, the J call TRBJ2-3; D is perhaps TRBD1 (6 bases). The CDR3 is 14 amino acids. Trimming took 6 bases from V and 3 from J, leaving 13 bases between them. Germline assignment: CDR1 SEHNR and CDR2 FQNEAQ (reference sequence).

The chain recombines TRBV2 with TRBJ1-3, with TRBD1 identical over 7 bases. CDR1 and CDR2 from the germline V gene are SNHLY and FYNNEI. The trim removed 6 bases at V and 0 bases at J, leaving 20 bases unmatched. The CDR3 totals 20 residues. In nucleotides, the CDR3 is TGTGCCAGCAGCCTTCTTGTGGCAGGGGGGATTTTTAGCTCTGGAAACACCATATATTTT. Encoded protein: CASSLLVAGGIFSSGNTIYF.

J is TRBJ1-1 and V is TRBV30; D unresolved. Germline CDR1 reads GTSNPN; CDR2 reads SVGIG (reference sequence). Trimming pared 4 bases from V and 1 base from J, leaving 10 bases between. The CDR3 spans 13 residues. The CDR3 DNA reads TGTGCCTGGAACGGCGGGAGGAACACTGAAGCTTTCTTT. This sequence encodes CAWNGGRNTEAFF.

The chain recombines TRBV6-6 with TRBJ1-1, with a tentative D call TRBD1 (5 bases). Trimming took 6 bases from V and 4 from J, leaving 12 bases between them. This CDR3 spans 13 amino acids. CDR1 and CDR2 from the germline V gene are MNHNY and SVGAGI (reference sequence). CDR3 bases: TGTGCCAGCAGGAGCAGGGTCATCACTGAAGCTTTCTTT. It translates to CASRSRVITEAFF.

This clone was counted between two and nine times. V is TRBV19 and J is TRBJ2-5; D possibly corresponds to TRBD2 (5 bases). The CDR3 totals 13 residues. V was shortened by 4 bases and J by 5 bases, with 11 bases between the two germline ends. Germline CDR1 LNHDA, CDR2 SQIVND (reference sequence). DNA of the CDR3: TGTGCCAGTAGTAGAAGCGGTTCGGAGACCCAGTACTTC. This codes for CASSRSGSETQYF.